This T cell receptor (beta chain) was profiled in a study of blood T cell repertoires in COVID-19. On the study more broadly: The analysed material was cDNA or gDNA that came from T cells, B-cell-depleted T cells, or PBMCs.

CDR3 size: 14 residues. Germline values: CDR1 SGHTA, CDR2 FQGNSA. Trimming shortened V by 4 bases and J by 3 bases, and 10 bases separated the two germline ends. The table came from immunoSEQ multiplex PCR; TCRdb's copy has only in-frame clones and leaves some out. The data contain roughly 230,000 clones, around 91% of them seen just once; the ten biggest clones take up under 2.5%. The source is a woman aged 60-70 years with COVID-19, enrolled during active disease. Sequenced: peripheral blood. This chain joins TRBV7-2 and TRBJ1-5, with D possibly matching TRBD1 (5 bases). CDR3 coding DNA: TGTGCCAGCAGCTGGGGCAGGGCCAATCAGCCCCAGCATTTT. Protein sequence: CASSWGRANQPQHF.